Each of the 32 T cell receptor beta chains below was sequenced from the same sample in a study of T-cell memory formation after mild COVID-19. MiXCR, applied by TCRdb to the 5' RACE reads, yields one record per CDR3 protein. Of a few hundred thousand distinct CDR3 sequences listed, around a tenth are singletons. What was sequenced was PBMCs or a T cell subset sorted from them (not recorded which). Receptor source: a man between 18 and 29 years old who had mild COVID-19 (a few samples of this study predate the infection). Cell type and time point are not known.

The V gene is TRBV4-3, the J gene TRBJ1-2; D remains unclear. There are 15 residues in the CDR3. CDR1 and CDR2 (germline): LGHNA, YSLEER. V was pared by 2 bases and J by 4 bases, with 14 bases between. The CDR3 nucleotides read TGCGCCAGCAGCCAAAGTCGTTCCCTAAGCTATGGCTACACCTTC. The encoded protein is CASSQSRSLSYGYTF.

The V and J genes are TRBV7-8 and TRBJ2-7; D unclear. This CDR3 comprises 14 residues. Trimming removed 6 bases from V and 6 bases from J, with 18 bases in between. From germline, CDR1 is SGHVS and CDR2 FQNEAQ. The CDR3: CASSQTLGFPEQYV. CDR3 in DNA: TGTGCCAGCAGTCAGACTTTGGGGTTTCCCGAGCAGTACGTC.

V and J are TRBV20-1 and TRBJ2-7; 9 bases map to TRBD1. The length of the CDR3 is 15 residues. After removal of 6 bases from V and 6 bases from J, the junction contained 15 bases not matched to a gene. CDR1 is DFQATT and CDR2 is SNEGSKA in the germline V gene (reference sequence). This chain's CDR3 is CSAGWGRDRAAEQYF. The CDR3 nucleotides read TGCAGTGCCGGCTGGGGTAGGGACAGGGCTGCCGAGCAGTACTTC.

V is TRBV5-5 and J is TRBJ2-5; 12 bases agree with TRBD2. This CDR3 region has 16 residues. Looked up from germline, CDR1 is SGHKS and CDR2 is YYEKEE (reference sequence). The V gene end was trimmed by 2 bases and the J gene end by 1 base; junction bases not matched to a gene: 3. The CDR3 nucleotides read TGTGCCAGCAGCTTATTACTAGCGGGGGGCCAAGAGACCCAGTACTTC. This codes for CASSLLLAGGQETQYF.

This clonotype has ten or more counts. The chain couples TRBV4-2 to TRBJ2-3, with D tentatively TRBD1 (5 bases). V dropped 0 bases and J dropped 1 base, with 5 bases sitting between them. Germline CDR1 LGHNA, CDR2 YNFKEQ. The CDR3 is 14 residues long. This chain's CDR3 is CASSQEGGTDTQYF. In DNA, the CDR3 is TGTGCCAGCAGCCAAGAAGGGGGCACAGATACGCAGTATTTT.

This clonotype appeared a few times. V usage is TRBV20-1 and J usage is TRBJ2-5, with a possible D match to TRBD2 (6 bases). Trimming took 5 bases from V and 4 from J, leaving 17 bases between them. Germline V CDR1 and CDR2: DFQATT, SNEGSKA (reference sequence). The CDR3 has 14 amino acids. The CDR3 spells CSAAPGAPGETQYF. Here the CDR3 DNA reads TGCAGTGCTGCCCCGGGAGCCCCAGGAGAGACCCAGTACTTC.

The chain couples TRBV5-1 to TRBJ1-1; 9 bases fit TRBD1. V lost 2 bases, J lost 2 bases, and 19 bases stayed unmatched. Germline loops: CDR1 SGHRS, CDR2 YFSETQ. This CDR3 is built from 20 residues. The CDR3 reads CASSLGQGTTTPRRNTEAFF. CDR3 coding DNA: TGCGCCAGCAGCTTAGGACAGGGGACTACCACCCCGAGGCGAAACACTGAAGCTTTCTTT.

The chain couples TRBV5-6 to TRBJ2-5, with a possible D match to TRBD1 (6 bases). The V end lost 2 bases, the J end lost 5 bases, and 16 bases lay between the germline ends. CDR1 and CDR2 from the germline V gene are SGHDT and YYEEEE. This CDR3 spans 15 amino acids. This chain's CDR3 is CASSLQTVGGETQYF. The CDR3 DNA is TGTGCCAGCAGCTTACAGACGGTTGGGGGCGAGACCCAGTACTTC.

This clonotype was observed at least ten times. The chain couples TRBV11-1 to TRBJ2-3; unclear D gene. Per the germline V gene, CDR1 is SGHAT and CDR2 is FQDESV (reference sequence). The CDR3 has 17 residues. V was trimmed by 1 base and J by 3 bases, leaving 17 bases between them. The DNA of the CDR3 is TGTGCCAGCAGCTTAGAAAATTATCTGGGTCTTACAGATACGCAGTATTTT. Its translation: CASSLENYLGLTDTQYF. The full variable domain, completed using reference TRBV11-1 and TRBJ2-3, is EAEVAQSPRYKITEKSQAVAFWCDPISGHATLYWYRQILGQGPELLVQFQDESVVDDSQLPKDRFSAERLKGVDSTLKIQPAELGDSAMYLCASSLENYLGLTDTQYFGPGTRLTVL.

This clonotype was seen only a few times. This chain uses TRBV29-1 with TRBJ2-5; D not certain. Germline CDR1 is SQVTM and CDR2 is ANQGSEA. V gave up 7 bases and J gave up 5 bases, with 14 bases separating them. CDR3 length: 12 amino acids. This CDR3 is CSATSPWETQYF. The CDR3 DNA follows: TGCAGCGCCACGAGCCCCTGGGAGACCCAGTACTTC.

The chain couples TRBV5-1 to TRBJ1-6, with D uncertain. Germline CDR1 SGHRS, CDR2 YFSETQ. The V end lost 0 bases, the J end lost 6 bases, and 7 bases lay between the germline ends. This CDR3 is 14 amino acids long. CDR3 sequence (DNA): TGCGCCAGCAGCTTGGTACGGCCTAATTCACCCCTCCACTTT. The encoded protein is CASSLVRPNSPLHF.

Only a few counts were recorded for this clonotype. The chain carries TRBV20-1 and TRBJ2-3; D tentatively reads TRBD1 or TRBD2 (6 bases each). Between the trimmed V and J ends, which lost 2 bases and 6 bases, there was a span of 15 bases. Germline V gene data show CDR1 as DFQATT and CDR2 as SNEGSKA (reference sequence). This CDR3 spans 14 amino acids. The CDR3, as DNA: TGCAGTGCTAGACCGGGGGCAACGGGCGATACGCAGTATTTT. Translating it yields CSARPGATGDTQYF.

This rearrangement joins TRBV6-5 to TRBJ2-5; 7 bases align to TRBD1. J gave up 0 bases and V 5 bases, and 3 bases lay outside the gene matches. CDR1 and CDR2 from the germline V gene are MNHEY and SVGAGI. The length of the CDR3 is 14 residues. CDR3 DNA sequence: TGTGCCAGCAGTACGACAGGGTACCAAGAGACCCAGTACTTC. It is translated as CASSTTGYQETQYF.

This clonotype was seen more than once but under ten times. The genes are TRBV25-1 and TRBJ2-3; a possible D gene is TRBD2 (7 bases). The CDR3 consists of 15 residues. CDR1 MGHDK and CDR2 SYGVNS come from the germline V gene. V lost 5 bases and J lost 1, with 13 bases in between. CDR3 in amino acids: CASSRRGAGTDTQYF. The DNA of the CDR3 is TGTGCCAGCAGTCGCCGGGGGGCCGGCACAGATACGCAGTATTTT.

Many counts were recorded for this clonotype. The chain employs TRBV2 and TRBJ2-1, with D hard to call. Trimming took 6 bases from V and 10 from J, leaving 7 bases between them. Germline V CDR1 and CDR2: SNHLY, FYNNEI. The length of the CDR3 is 10 residues. The CDR3 DNA follows: TGTGCCAGCAGATTTAGGGAGCAGTTCTTC. Translation: CASRFREQFF.

V and J are TRBV4-1 and TRBJ2-3, with D unresolved. This CDR3 has 16 residues. Per the germline V gene, CDR1 is MGHRA and CDR2 is YSYEKL. The V end lost 0 bases, the J end lost 0 bases, and 10 bases lay between the germline ends. As DNA, the CDR3 is TGCGCCAGCAGCCAAGAGATGGGCCCTAGCACAGATACGCAGTATTTT. Amino acids: CASSQEMGPSTDTQYF.

This clonotype was detected many times. The gene calls are TRBV11-2 and TRBJ1-6, with TRBD1 matching 7 bases. This CDR3 region has 15 residues. Trimming removed 5 bases from V and 11 bases from J; junction bases left unmatched: 12. CDR1 is SGHAT and CDR2 is FQNNGV in the germline V gene. The CDR3 DNA sequence: TGTGCCAGCAGCCCGTTGACAGGGATCTACCCACCCCTCCACTTT. This encodes CASSPLTGIYPPLHF.

This clonotype was counted only a few times. This sequence joins TRBV3-1 and TRBJ1-2, with unresolved D. The CDR3 spans 12 residues. Trimming stripped 6 bases from V and 4 bases from J, with 9 bases between. The germline CDR1 and CDR2 sequences are LGHDT and YNNKEL (reference sequence). CDR3 bases: TGTGCCAGCAGTCGGACCCGCTATGGCTACACCTTC. This encodes CASSRTRYGYTF.

Notes on this clonotype: This may come from a read error, since a much larger clone is one base off. The CDR3 sequence is CASSMAGMIYEQYV. The CDR3 DNA follows: TGTGCCAGCAGTATGGCGGGCATGATCTACGAGCAGTACGTC. The chain carries TRBV28 and TRBJ2-7; D may be TRBD2 (5 bases). Trimming cost V 5 bases and J 3 bases, with 14 bases left between them. The CDR3 is 14 residues long. CDR1 MDHEN and CDR2 SYDVKM come from the germline V gene.

This clonotype was seen a handful of times. V gene TRBV4-3 combines with J gene TRBJ2-7, with 7 bases that match TRBD2. The V and J ends lost 4 bases and 2 bases, in that order; junction bases with no gene match: 8. CDR1 and CDR2 from the germline V gene are LGHNA and YSLEER. The CDR3 loop spans 15 amino acids. The CDR3 DNA reads TGCGCCAGCAGCCCTGGGACTACTTCCACCTACGAGCAGTACTTC. Amino acids: CASSPGTTSTYEQYF.

This chain joins TRBV10-3 and TRBJ1-1; the D is unclear. V was shortened by 10 bases and J by 0 bases, with 15 bases between the two germline ends. Germline assignment: CDR1 ENHRY and CDR2 SYGVKD. The CDR3 is 14 residues long. The CDR3 sequence: CASRGYGVNTEAFF. Here the CDR3 DNA reads TGTGCCAGCCGTGGGTACGGGGTGAACACTGAAGCTTTCTTT.

This clonotype was counted a few times. The rearrangement links TRBV7-3 to TRBJ2-2, with 9 nucleotides matching TRBD1. Per germline, CDR1 SGHTA and CDR2 FQGTGA. This CDR3 comprises 16 residues. The V and J ends lost 5 bases and 4 bases, in that order; junction bases with no gene match: 8. The CDR3: CASSPRQGGSTGELFF. DNA of the CDR3: TGTGCCAGCAGCCCCCGACAGGGGGGGAGCACCGGGGAGCTGTTTTTT.

This clonotype came up a few times. The chain uses TRBV18 and TRBJ2-7; D is uncertain. The V and J ends lost 5 bases and 4 bases respectively, with 12 bases between them. The CDR3 consists of 13 residues. Germline values: CDR1 KGHSH, CDR2 LQKENI. The DNA for the CDR3 is TGTGCCAGCTCAGACTGGCGGAGTTACGAGCAGTACTTC. Translation: CASSDWRSYEQYF.

This rearrangement joins TRBV7-2 to TRBJ2-1; weak D call: TRBD2 (5 bases). The CDR3 consists of 13 residues. V was pared by 2 bases and J by 8 bases, with 10 bases between. Germline V gives CDR1 SGHTA, CDR2 FQGNSA. The CDR3 nucleotides read TGTGCCAGCAGCTTAAATCACGGGGATGAGCAGTTCTTC. It codes for CASSLNHGDEQFF.

This clonotype showed up just a few times. The V and J genes are TRBV28 and TRBJ2-5, with TRBD2 as a possible D gene (5 bases). CDR1 MDHEN and CDR2 SYDVKM come from the germline V gene. The CDR3 loop spans 16 amino acids. Trimming stripped 7 bases from V and 5 bases from J, with 23 bases between. The CDR3: CASNGNDGGDVETQYF. Here the CDR3 DNA reads TGTGCCAGCAACGGGAACGACGGAGGTGATGTTGAGACCCAGTACTTC.

The chain combines TRBV5-6 with TRBJ2-5, with D tentatively TRBD1 (6 bases). Looked up from germline, CDR1 is SGHDT and CDR2 is YYEEEE. Trimming took off 3 bases at V and 5 bases at J, with 14 bases between the two ends. The CDR3 spans 14 residues. The CDR3 nucleotides are TGTGCCAGCAGCTCCCCGGGGCAGGGGGAGACCCAGTACTTC. Residues: CASSSPGQGETQYF.

This clonotype was observed many times. The chain is built from TRBV7-2 and TRBJ2-5; 7 bases align to TRBD2. The germline CDR1 and CDR2 sequences are SGHTA and FQGNSA. The CDR3 is 15 amino acids. V dropped 5 bases and J dropped 7; count of bases not matched to a gene: 13. The CDR3 region has the DNA TGTGCCAGCAGCCCAATCCGAGGGAGGGTAGGGACCCAGTACTTC. Protein sequence: CASSPIRGRVGTQYF.

This CDR3 reads CASSQPSGSQETQYF. In nucleotides, the CDR3 is TGTGCCAGCAGCCAACCTAGCGGGAGCCAAGAGACCCAGTACTTC. The chain is built from TRBV4-2 and TRBJ2-5, with 10 nucleotides matching TRBD2. The ends lost 2 bases at V and 1 base at J; junction bases unmatched: 1. The CDR3 runs 15 residues. The germline V gene has CDR1 LGHNA and CDR2 YNFKEQ.

V and J are TRBV7-2 and TRBJ2-3; 7 bases agree with TRBD2. This CDR3 is built from 15 residues. Trimming at V came to 3 bases and at J to 3 bases, leaving 6 bases not matched to a gene. Germline loops: CDR1 SGHTA, CDR2 FQGNSA. The CDR3 coding sequence is TGTGCCAGCAGCTTCCGAGCGGGACTAACAGATACGCAGTATTTT. This encodes CASSFRAGLTDTQYF.

V and J are TRBV7-2 and TRBJ1-2; D call uncertain. The CDR3 is 13 residues long. The germline CDR1 and CDR2 sequences are SGHTA and FQGNSA. Trimming removed 4 bases from V and 0 bases from J, with 6 bases in between. The CDR3 protein is CASSSDPNYGYTF. DNA for the CDR3: TGTGCCAGCAGCTCGGACCCTAACTATGGCTACACCTTC.

This rearrangement joins TRBV6-5 to TRBJ1-6; tentatively, D is TRBD1 (5 bases). V was trimmed by 6 bases and J by 6 bases, leaving 21 bases between them. This CDR3 spans 17 amino acids. Looked up from germline, CDR1 is MNHEY and CDR2 is SVGAGI. In DNA form, the CDR3 reads TGTGCCAGCAGACAAACGGGGGGGACCTGGCGTAATTCACCCCTCCACTTT. Encoded protein: CASRQTGGTWRNSPLHF.

This clonotype was seen more than once but under ten times. The V gene is TRBV18, the J gene TRBJ2-5; maybe TRBD2 (6 bases). The CDR3 covers 18 residues. Per the germline V gene, CDR1 is KGHSH and CDR2 is LQKENI. Trimming removed 3 bases from V and 2 bases from J, with 22 bases in between. The CDR3 DNA reads as TGTGCCAGCTCACCGGTCGGGAGCGATCCCTCGTCACAAGAGACCCAGTACTTC. Residues: CASSPVGSDPSSQETQYF.